These 4 T cell receptor beta chains share one sample of origin, sequenced in a study of blood T cell repertoires in COVID-19. Assay used: immunoSEQ multiplex PCR; TCRdb lists only in-frame clones, some missing. The sample shows tens of thousands of clones, around 87% of them seen only once. The material sequenced was peripheral blood. Receptor source: a woman older than 75 with active COVID-19.

This clone was counted once. This chain links TRBV7-2 with TRBJ2-5, with 9 bases aligning to TRBD2. After removal of 0 bases from V and 2 bases from J, the junction contained 7 bases not matched to a gene. The CDR3 has 17 amino acids. Germline V CDR1 and CDR2: SGHTA, FQGNSA. CDR3 in DNA: TGTGCCAGCAGCTTAGCGCTTGCGGGGGGGTCTCAAGAGACCCAGTACTTC. It is translated as CASSLALAGGSQETQYF.

V is TRBV30 and J is TRBJ1-1; D possibly corresponds to TRBD1 (5 bases). Trimming left V 4 bases short and J 5 bases short, with 11 bases between. The CDR3 runs to 12 residues. The V gene's germline CDR1 is GTSNPN and CDR2 SVGIG (reference sequence). The CDR3 sequence: CAWMWGGTEAFF. Here the CDR3 DNA reads TGTGCCTGGATGTGGGGCGGAACTGAAGCTTTCTTT.

This clone was observed a single time. V usage is TRBV18 and J usage is TRBJ2-1; tentative D call: TRBD1 (6 bases). Germline assignment: CDR1 KGHSH and CDR2 LQKENI. The CDR3 runs 16 residues. V was trimmed by 0 bases and J by 3 bases, leaving 12 bases between them. The CDR3 reads CASSPPVTGHYNEQFF. For the CDR3, the DNA is TGTGCCAGCTCACCACCGGTCACAGGGCACTACAATGAGCAGTTCTTC.

The J gene is TRBJ2-1, the V gene TRBV4-1; D might be TRBD2 (6 bases). Between the trimmed V and J ends, which lost 0 bases and 0 bases, there was a span of 12 bases. The CDR3 is 17 residues long. Germline-derived CDR1 and CDR2 are MGHRA and YSYEKL. CDR3 in DNA: TGCGCCAGCAGCCAAGATAGCGGACTGAGCTCCTACAATGAGCAGTTCTTC. Protein: CASSQDSGLSSYNEQFF.